This passage covers 12 T cell receptor beta chains from one sample sequenced in a study of cytomegalovirus exposure and HLA in healthy donors (dated by TCRdb to 2016 to 2017). To prepare the library, the immunoSEQ multiplex PCR assay was applied. A mixture of 60 forward primers for TCR Vbeta segments and 13 reverse primers for TCR Jbeta segments was used in the multiplex PCR. In its TCRdb copy, this immuneACCESS table keeps in-frame sequences only and misses some clones. Where compared with another copy, unresolved V genes explain less than half of these, and the others have no known cause. The sample has about 150,000 clones on record. Jointly, the top ten make up roughly 2% of the sample. Material: PBMCs. The receptors were gathered from a man under 40 in good health and CMV-seronegative.

The gene calls are TRBV13 and TRBJ2-3, with TRBD2 matching 7 bases. After removal of 5 bases from V and 2 bases from J, the junction contained 7 bases not matched to a gene. CDR3 size: 15 residues. CDR1 is PRHDT, CDR2 FYEKMQ, per germline (reference sequence). The CDR3 is CASSERAGATDTQYF. CDR3 DNA sequence: TGTGCCAGCAGCGAGCGGGCGGGAGCCACAGATACGCAGTATTTT.

The chain uses TRBV10-3 and TRBJ1-1; the match to TRBD1 covers 11 bases. V shed 11 bases, J shed 5 bases, and the junction held 7 bases outside the gene matches. CDR1 is ENHRY and CDR2 is SYGVKD in the germline V gene. This CDR3 has 13 amino acids. The chain's CDR3 is CASRTGGVTEAFF. Written as DNA, the CDR3 is TGTGCCTCTCGGACAGGGGGCGTTACTGAAGCTTTCTTT.

DNA of the CDR3: TGTGCCAGCAGTGGGGGGCTCTCTGGAAACACCATATATTTT. Translating gives CASSGGLSGNTIYF. The rearrangement links TRBV2 to TRBJ1-3, with D perhaps matching TRBD1 (6 bases). V was clipped by 4 bases and J by 0 bases, with 7 bases between them. Germline V gene lookup returns CDR1 SNHLY and CDR2 FYNNEI. CDR3 length: 14 residues.

This chain connects TRBV5-5 to TRBJ1-1; 8 bases match TRBD1. After removal of 5 bases from V and 5 bases from J, the junction contained 5 bases not matched to a gene. This CDR3 contains 13 residues. Germline CDR1 SGHKS, CDR2 YYEKEE (reference sequence). The DNA for the CDR3 is TGTGCCAGCAGACATACAGGGGGTACTGAAGCTTTCTTT. The encoded protein is CASRHTGGTEAFF.

The V gene is TRBV27, the J gene TRBJ2-1; D perhaps matches TRBD2 (5 bases). V was pared by 5 bases and J by 0 bases, with 14 bases between. This CDR3 region has 16 residues. The germline V gene encodes CDR1 MNHEY and CDR2 SMNVEV (reference sequence). The CDR3 DNA reads TGTGCCAGCAGTCCCGACTATAAGACCTCCTACAATGAGCAGTTCTTC. It encodes CASSPDYKTSYNEQFF.

As regards this clone: This sample includes further DNA sequences coding for the same CDR3. The rearrangement links TRBV10-2 to TRBJ1-2, with a tentative D call TRBD1 (6 bases). Germline V lookup: CDR1 WSHSY, CDR2 SAAADI. This CDR3 has 12 amino acids. The V and J ends lost 5 bases and 8 bases respectively, with 12 bases between them. The CDR3 loop is CASSKDSSGYTF. Written as DNA, the CDR3 is TGCGCCAGCAGTAAGGACAGTTCAGGCTACACCTTC.

This chain uses TRBV27 with TRBJ1-2; 7 nucleotides match TRBD1. The CDR3 is made up of 13 amino acids. CDR1 is MNHEY, CDR2 SMNVEV, per germline (reference sequence). V shed 7 bases, J shed 3 bases, and the junction held 5 bases outside the gene matches. CDR3 nucleotides: TGTGCCAGCACCGACAGGGACCACTATGGCTACACCTTC. Translation gives CASTDRDHYGYTF.

V is TRBV4-1 and J is TRBJ1-4, with TRBD1 matching over 7 bases. With 2 bases clipped from V and 3 bases from J, the junction kept 3 bases outside the gene matches. CDR1 is MGHRA, CDR2 YSYEKL, per germline. The CDR3 is 15 residues long. CDR3 bases: TGCGCCAGCAGCCAACCGACAGGGCCTAATGAAAAACTGTTTTTT. Translation gives CASSQPTGPNEKLFF.

This sequence joins TRBV6-5 and TRBJ1-1; D not certain. Germline loops: CDR1 MNHEY, CDR2 SVGAGI. This CDR3 region has 13 residues. The V gene lost 6 bases and the J gene lost 1 base, with 9 bases spanning the gap. Here the CDR3 DNA reads TGTGCCAGCAGCTGGGCCCCGAACACTGAAGCTTTCTTT. Translated: CASSWAPNTEAFF.

V is TRBV7-9 and J is TRBJ2-2; 8 nucleotides align to TRBD2. Losses at the gene ends were 6 bases for V and 4 bases for J; bases not matched to a gene: 4. Germline values: CDR1 SEHNR, CDR2 FQNEAQ (reference sequence). This CDR3 has 14 residues. Here the CDR3 reads CASSPGRVTGELFF. DNA for the CDR3: TGTGCCAGCAGTCCCGGGAGGGTCACCGGGGAGCTGTTTTTT.

The rearrangement joins TRBV19 to TRBJ1-4; 7 nucleotides match TRBD1. V lost 5 bases and J lost 2; bases outside the gene matches: 8. From germline, CDR1 is LNHDA and CDR2 SQIVND (reference sequence). CDR3 length: 16 amino acids. The CDR3 is CASSFRQGVTNEKLFF. The CDR3 bases are TGTGCCAGTAGTTTTCGACAGGGTGTTACTAATGAAAAACTGTTTTTT.

J is TRBJ2-3 and V is TRBV4-1; TRBD2 matches 8 bases. Losses at the gene ends were 1 base for V and 3 bases for J; bases not matched to a gene: 9. The germline CDR1 and CDR2 sequences are MGHRA and YSYEKL. The CDR3 runs to 17 residues. The DNA for the CDR3 is TGCGCCAGCAGCCAAGTTCGAGCGGGAGCCAAGACAGATACGCAGTATTTT. Protein: CASSQVRAGAKTDTQYF.